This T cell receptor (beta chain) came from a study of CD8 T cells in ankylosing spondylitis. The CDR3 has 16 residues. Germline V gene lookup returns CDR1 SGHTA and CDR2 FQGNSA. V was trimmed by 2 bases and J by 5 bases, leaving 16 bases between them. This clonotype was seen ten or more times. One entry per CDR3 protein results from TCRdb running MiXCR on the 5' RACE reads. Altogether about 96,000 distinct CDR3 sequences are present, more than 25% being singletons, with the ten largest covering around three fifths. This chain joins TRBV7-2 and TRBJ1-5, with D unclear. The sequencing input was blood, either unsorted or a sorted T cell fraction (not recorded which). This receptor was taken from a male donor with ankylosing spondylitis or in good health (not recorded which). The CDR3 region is CASSLSRGSVDQPQHF. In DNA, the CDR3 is TGTGCCAGCAGCTTAAGTCGCGGAAGTGTCGATCAGCCCCAGCATTTT.